This is a list of T cell receptor beta chains from one sample in a study of identifying expanded T cells in peripheral blood. The repertoire was sequenced with immunoSEQ multiplex PCR; TCRdb's copy has only in-frame clones and lacks some. The table lists over 65,000 clones, roughly 89% of them singletons. Sequencing input: blood. The receptor source for this set is a person aged 18 to 70 in good health. The CDR3 runs from the conserved cysteine through the conserved F or W. Fields, in order: J gene, clone size, V gene, D gene, CDR3 DNA, CDR3 protein. D genes are given only for firm matches. Clone size is given for some rows only: seen once, a few or many times, or a class if the clone is expanded.

J: TRBJ1-2
size: -
V: TRBV10-3
D: TRBD1
DNA: TGTGCCATCAGTGAAAGGACAGGGCCCTATGGCTACACCTTC
CDR3: CAISERTGPYGYTF

J: TRBJ2-7
size: -
V: TRBV7-8
D: -
DNA: TGTGCCAGCAGCGTAACAGCACCGGAGGGCCCCTTCTACGAGCAGTACTTC
CDR3: CASSVTAPEGPFYEQYF

J: TRBJ2-1
size: -
V: TRBV7-9
D: TRBD2
DNA: TGTGCCAGCAGCTCCGGGACTAGTCGGCCGATAAGCTCCTACAATGAGCAGTTCTTC
CDR3: CASSSGTSRPISSYNEQFF

J: TRBJ1-2
size: -
V: TRBV6-4
D: -
DNA: TGTGCCAGCAGTGACGGGACGAACTATGGCTACACCTTC
CDR3: CASSDGTNYGYTF

J: TRBJ2-2
size: few
V: TRBV18
D: -
DNA: TGTGCCAGCTCACCTGCAACCGGGGAGCTGTTTTTT
CDR3: CASSPATGELFF

J: TRBJ1-5
size: few
V: TRBV4-1
D: -
DNA: TGCGCCAGCAGCCAAGATCGTTATATTCAGCCCCAGCATTTT
CDR3: CASSQDRYIQPQHF

J: TRBJ2-7
size: -
V: TRBV2
D: TRBD1
DNA: TGTGCCAGCAGGAGACAGGGAACATCCTACGAGCAGTACTTC
CDR3: CASRRQGTSYEQYF

J: TRBJ2-2
size: -
V: TRBV6-5
D: -
DNA: TGTGCCAGCAGTTACTCGCGGAGCCTGAACACCGGGGAGCTGTTTTTT
CDR3: CASSYSRSLNTGELFF

J: TRBJ1-2
size: -
V: TRBV18
D: -
DNA: TGTGCCAGCTCACCATCTGCCTATGGCTACACCTTC
CDR3: CASSPSAYGYTF

J: TRBJ1-1
size: -
V: TRBV30
D: -
DNA: TGTGCCTGGAATTATCACGGGAACACTGAAGCTTTCTTT
CDR3: CAWNYHGNTEAFF

J: TRBJ1-5
size: -
V: TRBV2
D: -
DNA: TGTGCCAGCAACGTCAGGGGCCCTGCCTATAGCAATCAGCCCCAGCATTTT
CDR3: CASNVRGPAYSNQPQHF

J: TRBJ1-2
size: -
V: TRBV20-1
D: -
DNA: TGCAGTGCTAGTCTCGACTATGGCTACACCTTC
CDR3: CSASLDYGYTF

J: TRBJ1-5
size: -
V: TRBV6-6
D: TRBD1
DNA: TGTGCCAGCAGTTGGACAGGGTGGAGCAATCAGCCCCAGCATTTT
CDR3: CASSWTGWSNQPQHF

J: TRBJ1-6
size: -
V: TRBV27
D: -
DNA: TGTGCCAGCAGTTTGGAGAGGAATTCACCCCTCCACTTT
CDR3: CASSLERNSPLHF

J: TRBJ1-5
size: -
V: TRBV19
D: -
DNA: TGTGCCAGTAGTATTAGGAACAGCCTAAATCAGCCCCAGCATTTT
CDR3: CASSIRNSLNQPQHF

J: TRBJ2-7
size: -
V: TRBV2
D: TRBD2
DNA: TGTGCCAGCACCCCACTAGCGGGCGGGCCCTTGTACTTC
CDR3: CASTPLAGGPLYF

J: TRBJ1-2
size: -
V: TRBV14
D: TRBD1
DNA: TGTGCCAGCAGCAACAGGGGAGAGGGCTACACCTTC
CDR3: CASSNRGEGYTF

J: TRBJ2-5
size: -
V: TRBV6-6
D: -
DNA: TGTGCCAGCAGTTACGAGACGGAGACCCAGTACTTC
CDR3: CASSYETETQYF

J: TRBJ1-6
size: once
V: TRBV27
D: TRBD1
DNA: TGTGCCAGCAGTTTCCGAGACAGGGGATATTCACCCCTCCACTTT
CDR3: CASSFRDRGYSPLHF

J: TRBJ2-1
size: -
V: TRBV6-5
D: TRBD2
DNA: TGTGCCAGCAGGACAACTAGCGGGGGTTACAATGAGCAGTTCTTC
CDR3: CASRTTSGGYNEQFF

J: TRBJ2-7
size: -
V: TRBV4-3
D: -
DNA: TGCGCCAGCAGCCAAGACTGGACAAAGTCCTACGAGCAGTACTTC
CDR3: CASSQDWTKSYEQYF

J: TRBJ1-1
size: -
V: TRBV5-1
D: -
DNA: TGCGCCAGCAGCTTGGGGGACGGGAAGGGAACTGAAGCTTTCTTT
CDR3: CASSLGDGKGTEAFF

J: TRBJ2-1
size: -
V: TRBV7-9
D: -
DNA: TGTGCCAGCAGCTTAGGCGTAAGGGGGGAGCAGTTCTTC
CDR3: CASSLGVRGEQFF

J: TRBJ2-7
size: once
V: TRBV19
D: TRBD1
DNA: TGTGCCAGTAGTATATCGACAGGGCGAAACTACGAGCAGTACTTC
CDR3: CASSISTGRNYEQYF

J: TRBJ2-2
size: -
V: TRBV4-3
D: TRBD2
DNA: TGCGCCACCAAACTGGTAGCGGGAAACACCGGGGAGCTGTTTTTT
CDR3: CATKLVAGNTGELFF

J: TRBJ2-7
size: -
V: TRBV6-5
D: TRBD1
DNA: TGTGCCAGCAGCGGGGCCGGGACAGGGAACTACGAGCAGTACTTC
CDR3: CASSGAGTGNYEQYF

J: TRBJ2-1
size: -
V: TRBV5-1
D: TRBD1
DNA: TGCGCCAGCAGCCTGGCGTTTGAGACAGGGTTTGGGTACAATGAGCAGTTCTTC
CDR3: CASSLAFETGFGYNEQFF

J: TRBJ1-2
size: -
V: TRBV6-5
D: -
DNA: TGTGCCAGCAGTTATCGCGGATATGGCTACACCTTC
CDR3: CASSYRGYGYTF

J: TRBJ1-1
size: -
V: TRBV23-1
D: TRBD1
DNA: TGCGCCAGCAGTCACGACAGGGGAGGTACTGAAGCTTTCTTT
CDR3: CASSHDRGGTEAFF

J: TRBJ2-3
size: -
V: TRBV30
D: -
DNA: TGTGCCTGGACCTCATTGGGGGGAAGTACAGATACGCAGTATTTT
CDR3: CAWTSLGGSTDTQYF

J: TRBJ1-2
size: -
V: TRBV5-1
D: TRBD1
DNA: TGCGCCAGCAGCCCGGATTCAGGGGGCGCGGGTGGCTACACCTTC
CDR3: CASSPDSGGAGGYTF

J: TRBJ1-1
size: -
V: TRBV19
D: TRBD1
DNA: TGTGCCAGTTGGACGGACAGGGAAGCTTTCTTT
CDR3: CASWTDREAFF

J: TRBJ1-2
size: -
V: TRBV20-1
D: -
DNA: TGCAGTGCCCAAAACGACTATGGCTACACCTTC
CDR3: CSAQNDYGYTF

J: TRBJ2-7
size: -
V: TRBV7-8
D: TRBD2
DNA: TGTGCCAGCAGCCCATTAGCGGGAGGGACTTACGAGCAGTACTTC
CDR3: CASSPLAGGTYEQYF

J: TRBJ1-5
size: -
V: TRBV6-5
D: -
DNA: TGTGCCAGCAGCCAGACGACGTATAGCAATCAGCCCCAGCATTTT
CDR3: CASSQTTYSNQPQHF

J: TRBJ2-1
size: -
V: TRBV9
D: TRBD2
DNA: TGTGCCAGCAGCGTAGGATTGAGGACTAGCGGATACAATGAGCAGTTCTTC
CDR3: CASSVGLRTSGYNEQFF

J: TRBJ2-1
size: -
V: TRBV30
D: -
DNA: TGTGCCTGGAAGGCCAGTGAGTACAATGAGCAGTTCTTC
CDR3: CAWKASEYNEQFF

J: TRBJ1-2
size: -
V: TRBV6-5
D: -
DNA: TGTGCCAGCAGTTACTCGAGTCACTATGGCTACACCTTC
CDR3: CASSYSSHYGYTF

J: TRBJ1-5
size: -
V: TRBV6-5
D: -
DNA: TGTGCCAGCAGTTACGAATCATCTACGCCCCAGCATTTT
CDR3: CASSYESSTPQHF

J: TRBJ1-3
size: -
V: TRBV9
D: -
DNA: TGTGCCAGCAGCGTAGGCCAGGGAGGAAACACCATATATTTT
CDR3: CASSVGQGGNTIYF

J: TRBJ2-1
size: -
V: TRBV27
D: -
DNA: TGTGCCAGCAGTCCCCTCGGACTTTCCTACAATGAGCAGTTCTTC
CDR3: CASSPLGLSYNEQFF